This T cell receptor (delta chain) was sequenced during a study of Vδ1+ human thymocytes. The V gene's germline CDR1 is TSWWSYY and CDR2 QGS. The CDR3 consists of 16 residues. This clone was detected only a few times. The target antigen is unknown. Germline and junction disagree at one end, which may indicate a read error. Study outcomes and limitations: Unlike peripheral blood Vdelta1+ controls, thymic delta-chain sequences included 20% to 25% Vdelta2 and few Vdelta3. TRD repertoires were essentially private, unlike widely shared TRG clonotypes. Thymic TRG and TRD repertoires appeared highly polyclonal.

Sequences come from RNA converted to cDNA by reverse transcription. Multiplex PCR used pooled V-gene forward primers and a constant-region reverse primer to amplify CDR3s. TCRdb re-identified clones in the multiplex PCR reads via CATT. The sample carries about 75,000 delta-chain clones, about 35% recorded once. Alphabeta T cells were depleted, then CD3+ Vdelta1+ Vdelta2- thymocytes were FACS-sorted. Sequenced material: Vdelta1+ gamma-delta thymocytes from the thymus. Specified subset: FACS-sorted CD3+ TCRalphabeta- TCRVdelta1+ TCRVdelta2- thymocytes. The chain uses TRDV1 and TRDJ4; TRDD3 agrees at 12 bases. The receptor was isolated from a boy in the first two years of life who had congenital heart surgery. For the CDR3, the DNA is TGTGCTCTTGGGGAACACGTATGTCTGGGGGATACGATCCTGACCTTT. Translating gives CALGEHVCLGDTILTF.